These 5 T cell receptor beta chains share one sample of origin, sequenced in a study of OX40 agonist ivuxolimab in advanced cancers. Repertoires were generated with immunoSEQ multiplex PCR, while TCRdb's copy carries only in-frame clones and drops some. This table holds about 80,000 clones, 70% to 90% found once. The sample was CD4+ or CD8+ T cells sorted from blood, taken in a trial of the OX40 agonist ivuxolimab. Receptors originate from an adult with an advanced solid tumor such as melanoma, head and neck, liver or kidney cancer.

The CDR3 sequence is CASSPLHNSPLHF. For the CDR3, the DNA is TGTGCCAGCAGCCCACTCCATAATTCACCCCTCCACTTT. The chain couples TRBV28 to TRBJ1-6; no reliable D call. CDR1 is MDHEN, CDR2 SYDVKM, per germline. Trimming took 6 bases from V and 5 from J, leaving 8 bases between them. CDR3 length: 13 amino acids.

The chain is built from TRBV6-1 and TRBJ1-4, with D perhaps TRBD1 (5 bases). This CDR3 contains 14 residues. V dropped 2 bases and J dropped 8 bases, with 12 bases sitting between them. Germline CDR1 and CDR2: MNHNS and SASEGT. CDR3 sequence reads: CASSELQTGEKLFF. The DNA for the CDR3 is TGTGCCAGCAGTGAATTGCAAACAGGCGAAAAACTGTTTTTT.

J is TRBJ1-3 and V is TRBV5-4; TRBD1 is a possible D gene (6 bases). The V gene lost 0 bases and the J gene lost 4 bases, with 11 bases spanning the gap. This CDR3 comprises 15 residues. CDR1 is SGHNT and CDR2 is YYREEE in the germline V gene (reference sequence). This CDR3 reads CASSLEGGAGNTIYF. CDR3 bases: TGTGCCAGCAGCTTGGAGGGGGGGGCCGGAAACACCATATATTTT.

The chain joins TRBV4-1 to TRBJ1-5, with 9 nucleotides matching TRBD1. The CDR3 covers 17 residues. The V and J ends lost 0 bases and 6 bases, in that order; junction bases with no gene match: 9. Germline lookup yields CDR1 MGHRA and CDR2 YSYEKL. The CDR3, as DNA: TGCGCCAGCAGCCAAGATCGTGGGGGACAGGGTTCTCAGCCCCAGCATTTT. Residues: CASSQDRGGQGSQPQHF.

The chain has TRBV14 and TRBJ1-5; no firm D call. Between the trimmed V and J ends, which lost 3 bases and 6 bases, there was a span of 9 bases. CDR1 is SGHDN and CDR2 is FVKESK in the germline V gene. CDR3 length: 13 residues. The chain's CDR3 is CASSQALGQPQHF. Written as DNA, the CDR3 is TGTGCCAGCAGCCAGGCCCTCGGTCAGCCCCAGCATTTT. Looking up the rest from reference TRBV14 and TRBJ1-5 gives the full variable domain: EAGVTQFPSHSVIEKGQTVTLRCDPISGHDNLYWYRRVMGKEIKFLLHFVKESKQDESGMPNNRFLAERTGGTYSTLKVQPAELEDSGVYFCASSQALGQPQHFGDGTRLSIL.